Presented here are 14 T cell receptor beta chains from one specimen sequenced in a study of PD-1 blockade in mismatch repair-deficient tumors. The repertoire was sequenced with immunoSEQ multiplex PCR; TCRdb's copy has only in-frame clones and lacks some. The sample contains roughly 14,000 clones, approximately 88% of which appear only once. The sequencing used PBMCs, collected before pembrolizumab treatment. These receptors all come from an adult with mismatch repair-deficient cancer.

The CDR3 DNA follows: TGTGCCAGCAGCACCCGACTAGCGGGACAAGCCTACAATGAGCAGTTCTTC. It encodes CASSTRLAGQAYNEQFF. This sequence joins TRBV7-9 and TRBJ2-1; TRBD2 aligns across 11 bases. This CDR3 has 17 residues. Trimming cost V 5 bases and J 2 bases; bases outside gene matches: 8. Looked up from germline, CDR1 is SEHNR and CDR2 is FQNEAQ (reference sequence).

V gene TRBV7-2 combines with J gene TRBJ2-5; 8 nucleotides match TRBD2. This CDR3 has 16 residues. After removal of 1 base from V and 4 bases from J, the junction contained 8 bases not matched to a gene. In germline, CDR1 is SGHTA, CDR2 FQGNSA. The CDR3 nucleotides read TGTGCCAGCAGCTTAGGGAGCGGGAGCTTTGGAGAGACCCAGTACTTC. This codes for CASSLGSGSFGETQYF.

This chain joins TRBV6-1 and TRBJ2-3; D is uncertain. Per the germline V gene, CDR1 is MNHNS and CDR2 is SASEGT. The V and J ends lost 4 bases and 7 bases respectively, with 21 bases between them. The CDR3 loop spans 16 amino acids. CDR3 in amino acids: CASSGAGNLRGNTQYF. The CDR3 bases are TGTGCCAGCAGTGGGGCCGGCAACCTTCGTGGGAATACGCAGTATTTT.

This sequence joins TRBV14 and TRBJ2-7; D is undetermined. Looked up from germline, CDR1 is SGHDN and CDR2 is FVKESK. The CDR3 has 12 residues. V was clipped by 3 bases and J by 10 bases, with 13 bases between them. The CDR3 protein is CASSQPHLQQYF. CDR3 nucleotides: TGTGCCAGCAGCCAGCCCCACCTCCAACAGTACTTC.

The V gene is TRBV6-5, the J gene TRBJ2-1, with D uncertain. CDR1 MNHEY and CDR2 SVGAGI come from the germline V gene. The V gene lost 0 bases and the J gene lost 7 bases, with 7 bases spanning the gap. The CDR3 length is 13 residues. CDR3 sequence: CASSYSLGNEQFF. DNA for the CDR3: TGTGCCAGCAGTTACTCCCTCGGGAATGAGCAGTTCTTC.

J is TRBJ2-3 and V is TRBV7-3; 10 bases map to TRBD2. The CDR3 extends over 14 amino acids. In germline, CDR1 is SGHTA, CDR2 FQGTGA. V was pared by 3 bases and J by 5 bases, with 2 bases of the junction left unmatched. For the CDR3, the DNA is TGTGCCAGCAGCTTTGTAGCGGGAGGAGATACGCAGTATTTT. Encoded protein: CASSFVAGGDTQYF.

V is TRBV6-5 and J is TRBJ2-7, with TRBD1 identical over 7 bases. The V segment lost 2 bases and the J segment 6 bases; nucleotides outside the gene matches: 4. Looked up from germline, CDR1 is MNHEY and CDR2 is SVGAGI. The CDR3 consists of 13 residues. As DNA, the CDR3 is TGTGCCAGCAGTTACAGAGGGGGCGCCGAGCAGTACTTC. It yields the protein CASSYRGGAEQYF.

The chain joins TRBV19 to TRBJ2-7, with D maybe TRBD2 (6 bases). Germline assignment: CDR1 LNHDA and CDR2 SQIVND (reference sequence). The germline V and J ends were trimmed by 1 base and 4 bases, with 14 bases remaining between them. This CDR3 has 15 residues. Here the CDR3 DNA reads TGTGCCAGTAGTATAGGCGGGGACGGACGGTACGAGCAGTACTTC. Amino acid sequence: CASSIGGDGRYEQYF.

The V and J genes are TRBV13 and TRBJ2-3; the match to TRBD2 covers 11 bases. After removal of 4 bases from V and 4 bases from J, the junction contained 10 bases not matched to a gene. This CDR3 has 17 amino acids. Per germline, CDR1 PRHDT and CDR2 FYEKMQ (reference sequence). The CDR3 DNA is TGTGCCAGCAGCTCGGGCCTAGCGGGAGGATTAGCAGATACGCAGTATTTT. This codes for CASSSGLAGGLADTQYF.

V is TRBV7-2 and J is TRBJ2-1; TRBD1 matches at 10 bases. The CDR3 loop spans 19 amino acids. CDR1 is SGHTA, CDR2 FQGNSA, per germline. Trimming cost V 4 bases and J 6 bases; bases outside gene matches: 18. The CDR3 nucleotides are TGTGCCAGCAGCTCATACTTAGGGGACCGGGACAGGGGTTTCAATGAGCAGTTCTTC. It specifies CASSSYLGDRDRGFNEQFF.

CDR3 DNA: TGCAGCGTTGTGTCTGGGGGGGAGACCCAGTACTTC. It codes for CSVVSGGETQYF. The chain uses TRBV29-1 and TRBJ2-5; D might be TRBD2 (6 bases). CDR1 is SQVTM and CDR2 is ANQGSEA in the germline V gene. Trimming took 4 bases from V and 5 from J, leaving 11 bases between them. The CDR3 contains 12 residues.

V usage is TRBV10-3 and J usage is TRBJ1-1; D uncertain. Germline CDR1 and CDR2: ENHRY and SYGVKD. The ends were cut back, 4 bases at V and 1 base at J, with 4 bases in the middle. The CDR3 is 12 residues long. The CDR3 DNA sequence: TGTGCCATCAGTGTACGGAACACTGAAGCTTTCTTT. Translation gives CAISVRNTEAFF.

This clone has just one count. This chain connects TRBV6-6 to TRBJ2-3; D remains ambiguous. This CDR3 spans 13 amino acids. Germline V lookup: CDR1 MNHNY, CDR2 SVGAGI (reference sequence). Trimming cost V 7 bases and J 2 bases, with 10 bases left between them. The CDR3 region has the DNA TGTGCCAGCACAGTAGAGGACACAGATACGCAGTATTTT. It yields the protein CASTVEDTDTQYF.

The chain joins TRBV4-1 to TRBJ1-2; no reliable D call. V lost 1 base and J lost 3, with 15 bases in between. This CDR3 is built from 16 residues. Per the germline V gene, CDR1 is MGHRA and CDR2 is YSYEKL. The CDR3 sequence: CASSQVYRPKDYGYTF. The CDR3, as DNA: TGCGCCAGCAGCCAAGTTTACAGACCTAAAGACTATGGCTACACCTTC.